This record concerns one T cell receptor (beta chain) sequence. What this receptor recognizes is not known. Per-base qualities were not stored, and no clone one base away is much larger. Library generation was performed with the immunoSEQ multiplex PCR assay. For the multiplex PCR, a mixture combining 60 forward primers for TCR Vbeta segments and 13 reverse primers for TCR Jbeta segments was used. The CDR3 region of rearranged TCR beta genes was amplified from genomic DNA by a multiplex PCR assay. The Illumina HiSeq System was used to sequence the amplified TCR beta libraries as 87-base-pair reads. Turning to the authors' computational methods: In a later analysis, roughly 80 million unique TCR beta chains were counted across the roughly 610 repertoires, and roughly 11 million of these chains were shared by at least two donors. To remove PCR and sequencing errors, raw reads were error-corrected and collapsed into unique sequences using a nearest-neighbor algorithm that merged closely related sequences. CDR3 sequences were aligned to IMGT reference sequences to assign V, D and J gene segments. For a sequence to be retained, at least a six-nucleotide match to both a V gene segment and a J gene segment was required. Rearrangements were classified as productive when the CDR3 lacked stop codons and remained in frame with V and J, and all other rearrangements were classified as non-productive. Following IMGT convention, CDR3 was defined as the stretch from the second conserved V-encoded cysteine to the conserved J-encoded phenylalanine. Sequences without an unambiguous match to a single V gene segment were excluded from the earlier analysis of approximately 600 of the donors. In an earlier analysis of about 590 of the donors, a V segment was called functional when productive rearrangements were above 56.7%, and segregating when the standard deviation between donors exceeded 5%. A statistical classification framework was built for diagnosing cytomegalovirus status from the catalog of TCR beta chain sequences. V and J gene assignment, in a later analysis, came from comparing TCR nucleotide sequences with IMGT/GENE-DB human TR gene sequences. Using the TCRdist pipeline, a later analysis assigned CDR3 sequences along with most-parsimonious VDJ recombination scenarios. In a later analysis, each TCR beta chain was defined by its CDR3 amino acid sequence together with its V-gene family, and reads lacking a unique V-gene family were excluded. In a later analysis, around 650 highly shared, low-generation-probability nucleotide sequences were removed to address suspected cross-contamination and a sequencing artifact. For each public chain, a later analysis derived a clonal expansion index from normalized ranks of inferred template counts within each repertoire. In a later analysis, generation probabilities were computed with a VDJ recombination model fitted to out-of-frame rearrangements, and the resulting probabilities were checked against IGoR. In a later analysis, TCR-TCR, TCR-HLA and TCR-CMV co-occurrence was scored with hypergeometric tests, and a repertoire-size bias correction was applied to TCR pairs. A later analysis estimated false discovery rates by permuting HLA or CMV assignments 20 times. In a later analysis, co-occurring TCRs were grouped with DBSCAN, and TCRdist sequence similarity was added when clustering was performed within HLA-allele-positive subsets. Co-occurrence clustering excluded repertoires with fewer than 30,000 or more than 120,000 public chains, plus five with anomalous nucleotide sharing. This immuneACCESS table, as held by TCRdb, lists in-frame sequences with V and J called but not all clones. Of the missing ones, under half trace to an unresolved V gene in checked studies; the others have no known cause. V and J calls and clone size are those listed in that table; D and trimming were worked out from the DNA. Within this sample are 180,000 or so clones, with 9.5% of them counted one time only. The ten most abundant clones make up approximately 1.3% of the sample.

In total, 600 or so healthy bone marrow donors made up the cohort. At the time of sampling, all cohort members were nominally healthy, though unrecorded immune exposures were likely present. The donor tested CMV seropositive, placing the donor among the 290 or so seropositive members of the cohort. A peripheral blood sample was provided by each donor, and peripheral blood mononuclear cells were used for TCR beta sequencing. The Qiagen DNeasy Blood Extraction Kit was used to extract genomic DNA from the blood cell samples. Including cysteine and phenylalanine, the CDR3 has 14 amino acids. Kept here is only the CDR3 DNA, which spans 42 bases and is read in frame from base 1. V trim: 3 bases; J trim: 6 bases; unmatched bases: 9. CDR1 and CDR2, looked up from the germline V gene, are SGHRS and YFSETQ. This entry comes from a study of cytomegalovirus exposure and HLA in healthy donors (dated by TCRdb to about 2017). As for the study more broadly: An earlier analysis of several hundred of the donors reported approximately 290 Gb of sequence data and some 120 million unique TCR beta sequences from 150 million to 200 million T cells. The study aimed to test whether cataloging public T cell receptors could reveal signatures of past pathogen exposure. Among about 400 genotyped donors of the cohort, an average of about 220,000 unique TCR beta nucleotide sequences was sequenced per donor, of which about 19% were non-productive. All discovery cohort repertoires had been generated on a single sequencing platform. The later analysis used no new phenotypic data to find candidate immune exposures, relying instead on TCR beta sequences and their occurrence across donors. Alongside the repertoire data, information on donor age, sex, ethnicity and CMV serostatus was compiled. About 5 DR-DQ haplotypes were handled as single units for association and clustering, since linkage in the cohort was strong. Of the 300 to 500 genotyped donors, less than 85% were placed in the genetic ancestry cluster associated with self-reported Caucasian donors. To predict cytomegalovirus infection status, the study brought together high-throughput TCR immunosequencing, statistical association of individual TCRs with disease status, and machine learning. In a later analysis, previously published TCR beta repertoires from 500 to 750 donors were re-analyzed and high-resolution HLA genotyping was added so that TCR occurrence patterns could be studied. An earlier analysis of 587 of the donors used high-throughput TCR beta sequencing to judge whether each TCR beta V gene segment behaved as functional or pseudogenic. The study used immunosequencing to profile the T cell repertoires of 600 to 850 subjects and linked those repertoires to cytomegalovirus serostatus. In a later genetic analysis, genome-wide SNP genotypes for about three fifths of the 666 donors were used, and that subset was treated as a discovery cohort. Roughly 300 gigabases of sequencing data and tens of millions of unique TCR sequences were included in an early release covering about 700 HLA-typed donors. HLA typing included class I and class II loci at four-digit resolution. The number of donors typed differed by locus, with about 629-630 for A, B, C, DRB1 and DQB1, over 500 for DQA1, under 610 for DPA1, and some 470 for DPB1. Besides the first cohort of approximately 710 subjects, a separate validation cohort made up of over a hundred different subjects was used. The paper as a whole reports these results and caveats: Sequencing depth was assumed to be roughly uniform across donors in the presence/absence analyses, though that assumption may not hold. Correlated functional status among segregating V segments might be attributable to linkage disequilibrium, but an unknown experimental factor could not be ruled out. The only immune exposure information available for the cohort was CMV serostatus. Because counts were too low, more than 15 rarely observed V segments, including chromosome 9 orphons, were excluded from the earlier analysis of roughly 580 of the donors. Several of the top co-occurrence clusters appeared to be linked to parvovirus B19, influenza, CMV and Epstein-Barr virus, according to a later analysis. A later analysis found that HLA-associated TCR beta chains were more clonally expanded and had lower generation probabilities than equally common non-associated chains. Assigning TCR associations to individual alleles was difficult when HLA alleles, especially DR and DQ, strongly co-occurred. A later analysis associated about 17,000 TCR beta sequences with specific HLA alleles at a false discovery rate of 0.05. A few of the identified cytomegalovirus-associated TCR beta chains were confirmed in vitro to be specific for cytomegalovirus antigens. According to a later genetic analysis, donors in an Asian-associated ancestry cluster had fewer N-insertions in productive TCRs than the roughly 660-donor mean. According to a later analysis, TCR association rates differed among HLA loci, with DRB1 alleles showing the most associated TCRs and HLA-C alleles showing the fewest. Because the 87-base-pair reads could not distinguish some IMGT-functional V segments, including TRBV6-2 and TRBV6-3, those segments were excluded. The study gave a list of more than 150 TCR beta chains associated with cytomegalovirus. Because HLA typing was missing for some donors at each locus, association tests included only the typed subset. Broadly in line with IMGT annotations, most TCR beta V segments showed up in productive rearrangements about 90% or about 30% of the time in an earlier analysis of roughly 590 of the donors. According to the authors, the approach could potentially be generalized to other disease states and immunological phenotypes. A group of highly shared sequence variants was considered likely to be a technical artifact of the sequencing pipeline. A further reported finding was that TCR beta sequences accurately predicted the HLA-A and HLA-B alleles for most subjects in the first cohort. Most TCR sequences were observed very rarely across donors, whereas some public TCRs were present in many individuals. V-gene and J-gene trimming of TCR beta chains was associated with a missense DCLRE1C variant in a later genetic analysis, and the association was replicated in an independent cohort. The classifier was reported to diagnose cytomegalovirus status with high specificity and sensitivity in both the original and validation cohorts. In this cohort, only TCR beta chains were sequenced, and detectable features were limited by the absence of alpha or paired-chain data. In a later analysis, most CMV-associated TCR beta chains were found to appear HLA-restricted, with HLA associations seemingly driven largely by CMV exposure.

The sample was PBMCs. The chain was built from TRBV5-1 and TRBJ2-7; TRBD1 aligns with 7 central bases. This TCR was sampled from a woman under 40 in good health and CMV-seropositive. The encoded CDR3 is CASSSDREVSEQYF. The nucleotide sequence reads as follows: TGCGCCAGCAGCTCCGACAGGGAAGTAAGCGAGCAGTACTTC.